This passage covers 32 T cell receptor beta chains from one sample sequenced in a study of shared clonotypes between healthy human individuals. Produced via immunoSEQ multiplex PCR; TCRdb's table is partial and in-frame only. The table includes some 2 million clones, 90% to 95% detected once. The sequenced sample was naive CD4+ T cells sorted from blood. Subset in this sample: CD45RA+ positively selected. These receptors all come from a man younger than 35 in good health.

The chain combines TRBV10-3 with TRBJ1-2, with D possibly TRBD1 on 5 matching bases. This CDR3 has 16 amino acids. The germline V gene encodes CDR1 ENHRY and CDR2 SYGVKD. The V end lost 3 bases, the J end lost 0 bases, and 14 bases lay between the germline ends. The CDR3 loop is CAISDGAGVANYGYTF. The CDR3 coding sequence is TGTGCCATCAGTGATGGGGCGGGAGTAGCTAACTATGGCTACACCTTC.

The CDR3 nucleotides are TGTGCCAGCAGCTTGACAGGGGAGAAGAGGGAGACCCAGTACTTC. Amino acids: CASSLTGEKRETQYF. The J gene is TRBJ2-5, the V gene TRBV5-6, with 7 bases matching TRBD1. CDR3 size: 15 residues. Trimming took 1 base from V and 5 from J; bases not matched to a gene: 8. Germline V gene lookup returns CDR1 SGHDT and CDR2 YYEEEE.

Notes on this clone: Other DNA sequences in the same sample also yield this CDR3. This chain links TRBV19 with TRBJ2-7, with 7 bases lining up with TRBD1. The CDR3 has 13 amino acids. Germline V gene lookup returns CDR1 LNHDA and CDR2 SQIVND (reference sequence). V dropped 4 bases and J dropped 2; count of bases not matched to a gene: 2. CDR3 DNA sequence: TGTGCCAGTAGTAGAGGGGGCGCCTACGAGCAGTACTTC. Amino acids: CASSRGGAYEQYF.

J is TRBJ2-7 and V is TRBV10-3; no clear D gene. Germline V gene sequence: CDR1 ENHRY, CDR2 SYGVKD. The CDR3 spans 14 residues. Trimming pared 0 bases from V and 0 bases from J, leaving 6 bases between. DNA of the CDR3: TGTGCCATCAGTGAGTCGACGGACTCCTACGAGCAGTACTTC. It yields the protein CAISESTDSYEQYF.

This clone was observed once. Distinct nucleotide sequences in the sample also encode this CDR3. The chain uses TRBV6-5 and TRBJ1-2; perhaps TRBD1 as D (5 bases). V lost 6 bases and J lost 1, with 9 bases in between. The CDR3 is 13 amino acids. CDR1 is MNHEY, CDR2 SVGAGI, per germline. The CDR3 loop reads CASSIQVNYGYTF. The CDR3 DNA reads TGTGCCAGCAGCATACAGGTTAACTATGGCTACACCTTC.

The chain recombines TRBV5-1 with TRBJ2-7; 11 nucleotides align to TRBD2. The CDR3 spans 16 residues. The ends lost 4 bases at V and 2 bases at J; junction bases unmatched: 8. Looked up from germline, CDR1 is SGHRS and CDR2 is YFSETQ. This CDR3 is CASSVTSGANTYEQYF. CDR3 DNA sequence: TGCGCCAGCAGCGTGACTAGCGGGGCAAATACCTACGAGCAGTACTTC.

The V gene is TRBV27, the J gene TRBJ2-7; 9 bases agree with TRBD1. With 3 bases clipped from V and 2 bases from J, the junction kept 5 bases outside the gene matches. From germline, CDR1 is MNHEY and CDR2 SMNVEV (reference sequence). This CDR3 spans 15 amino acids. The CDR3 loop reads CASSFGQGITYEQYF. Here the CDR3 DNA reads TGTGCCAGCAGTTTCGGACAGGGGATAACCTACGAGCAGTACTTC.

J is TRBJ1-5 and V is TRBV10-2; possibly TRBD1 for D (6 bases). This CDR3 comprises 16 residues. Germline V gene data show CDR1 as WSHSY and CDR2 as SAAADI. Trimming took off 2 bases at V and 0 bases at J, with 11 bases between the two ends. The CDR3 DNA reads as TGCGCCAGCAGTGAGCCGGGACACCCTAGCAATCAGCCCCAGCATTTT. This codes for CASSEPGHPSNQPQHF.

This chain uses TRBV20-1 with TRBJ2-7; the D is unclear. This CDR3 comprises 11 residues. Germline CDR1 reads DFQATT; CDR2 reads SNEGSKA (reference sequence). Trimming took 6 bases from V and 1 from J, leaving 7 bases between them. The DNA for the CDR3 is TGCAGTGCCCACGATTCCTACGAGCAGTACTTC. It yields the protein CSAHDSYEQYF.

Regarding this clone: The same CDR3 can be traced to other DNA sequences in this sample. The chain carries TRBV5-1 and TRBJ2-5; 9 bases fit TRBD2. Germline loops: CDR1 SGHRS, CDR2 YFSETQ. This CDR3 spans 14 amino acids. V was clipped by 0 bases and J by 5 bases; unmatched bases: 2. CDR3 residues: CASSLVAGEETQYF. The CDR3 DNA reads TGCGCCAGCAGCTTGGTAGCGGGAGAGGAGACCCAGTACTTC.

The chain carries TRBV14 and TRBJ2-1; D possibly corresponds to TRBD2 (6 bases). V gave up 3 bases and J gave up 6 bases, with 15 bases separating them. The CDR3 totals 15 residues. Germline CDR1 and CDR2: SGHDN and FVKESK. Here the CDR3 reads CASSQPAGSGNEQFF. CDR3 DNA: TGTGCCAGCAGCCAGCCGGCGGGGTCCGGCAATGAGCAGTTCTTC. Together with reference TRBV14 and TRBJ2-1, the CDR3 gives the full variable domain: EAGVTQFPSHSVIEKGQTVTLRCDPISGHDNLYWYRRVMGKEIKFLLHFVKESKQDESGMPNNRFLAERTGGTYSTLKVQPAELEDSGVYFCASSQPAGSGNEQFFGPGTRLTVL.

A remark on this clone: The junction shows a germline mismatch at one end, possibly a read error. This chain uses TRBV7-7 with TRBJ2-1; perhaps TRBD2 as D (7 bases). CDR1 SSHAT and CDR2 FNYEAQ come from the germline V gene (reference sequence). The CDR3 has 16 residues. Written as DNA, the CDR3 is TGTGCTAGCAGCTTAGCGGCGGGGGCCTCCTACAATGAGCAGTTCTTC. It translates to CASSLAAGASYNEQFF.

About this clone: This same CDR3 is encoded by further DNA sequences in the sample. V is TRBV30 and J is TRBJ2-7; unclear D gene. Germline V CDR1 and CDR2: GTSNPN, SVGIG (reference sequence). V lost 0 bases to trimming and J lost 7 bases, with 7 bases between them. CDR3 length: 11 amino acids. For the CDR3, the DNA is TGTGCCTGGAGTGTACTGGATGAGCAGTACTTC. Protein product: CAWSVLDEQYF.

The sample holds one count of this clone. V is TRBV5-1 and J is TRBJ2-6; D call uncertain. V lost 7 bases, J lost 0 bases, and 14 bases lay in between. This CDR3 comprises 16 residues. Germline CDR1 SGHRS, CDR2 YFSETQ. DNA of the CDR3: TGCGCCAGCCGGCCGAGTGCTAGCTCTGGGGCCAACGTCCTGACTTTC. It is translated as CASRPSASSGANVLTF.

Note on this clone: The sample holds other DNA sequences that translate to the same CDR3. The chain couples TRBV6-5 to TRBJ1-2, with D tentatively TRBD1 (5 bases). Germline V gives CDR1 MNHEY, CDR2 SVGAGI. Trimming removed 6 bases at V and 5 bases at J, with 13 bases between. CDR3 length: 13 residues. The CDR3 loop is CASSRGRGYGYTF. For the CDR3, the DNA is TGTGCCAGCAGCCGAGGAAGGGGATATGGCTACACCTTC.

V usage is TRBV27 and J usage is TRBJ1-1, with D uncertain. This CDR3 has 14 residues. V lost 5 bases and J lost 0, with 10 bases in between. From germline, CDR1 is MNHEY and CDR2 SMNVEV (reference sequence). This chain's CDR3 is CASSRIKVNTEAFF. CDR3 sequence (DNA): TGTGCCAGCAGTCGGATAAAAGTGAACACTGAAGCTTTCTTT.

V is TRBV18 and J is TRBJ1-1; no clear D gene. CDR3 length equals 11 residues. Germline V gene sequence: CDR1 KGHSH, CDR2 LQKENI. V was trimmed by 6 bases and J by 1 base, leaving 3 bases between them. Written as DNA, the CDR3 is TGTGCCAGCTCCGCGAACACTGAAGCTTTCTTT. Protein: CASSANTEAFF.

The chain couples TRBV5-1 to TRBJ2-5, with D possibly matching TRBD1 (5 bases). Per the germline V gene, CDR1 is SGHRS and CDR2 is YFSETQ. The CDR3 runs 13 residues. Trimming removed 5 bases from V and 2 bases from J, with 10 bases in between. The CDR3 nucleotides are TGCGCCAGCAGTAGGCGACAGCAAGAGACCCAGTACTTC. This sequence encodes CASSRRQQETQYF. The full variable domain, completed using reference TRBV5-1 and TRBJ2-5, is KAGVTQTPRYLIKTRGQQVTLSCSPISGHRSVSWYQQTPGQGLQFLFEYFSETQRNKGNFPGRFSGRQFSNSRSEMNVSTLELGDSALYLCASSRRQQETQYFGPGTRLLVL.

This clone was detected once. The rearrangement links TRBV5-1 to TRBJ2-6; TRBD1 aligns across 10 bases. V lost 4 bases and J lost 2; bases outside the gene matches: 6. Germline V gives CDR1 SGHRS, CDR2 YFSETQ. This CDR3 has 17 amino acids. The CDR3 here is CASSRPGTGAGANVLTF. The CDR3 bases are TGCGCCAGCAGCCGTCCCGGGACAGGGGCTGGGGCCAACGTCCTGACTTTC.

This chain links TRBV15 with TRBJ2-4; the D call may be TRBD1 or TRBD2 (5 bases each). V was clipped by 2 bases and J by 9 bases, with 14 bases between them. The CDR3 sequence is 14 residues long. From germline, CDR1 is LNHNV and CDR2 YYDKDF (reference sequence). CDR3 region: CATSRQGGLGIQYF. The CDR3 DNA reads as TGTGCCACCAGCAGACAGGGCGGGTTGGGCATTCAGTACTTC.

V is TRBV5-1 and J is TRBJ2-7; D call uncertain. Trimming stripped 5 bases from V and 3 bases from J, with 15 bases between. Germline loops: CDR1 SGHRS, CDR2 YFSETQ. There are 14 residues in the CDR3. CDR3 residues: CASSSAPPSYEQYF. CDR3 in DNA: TGCGCCAGCAGTTCGGCCCCCCCGAGCTACGAGCAGTACTTC.

The chain combines TRBV27 with TRBJ2-7; D is undetermined. Germline V gene data show CDR1 as MNHEY and CDR2 as SMNVEV (reference sequence). V was clipped by 0 bases and J by 5 bases, with 11 bases between them. The CDR3 has 14 amino acids. The CDR3 sequence: CASSLSGSWNEQYF. CDR3 DNA sequence: TGTGCCAGCAGTTTATCAGGAAGCTGGAACGAGCAGTACTTC.

The chain links TRBV18 to TRBJ2-7; the match to TRBD2 covers 7 bases. Germline CDR1 reads KGHSH; CDR2 reads LQKENI. With 2 bases clipped from V and 6 bases from J, the junction kept 10 bases outside the gene matches. The CDR3 is 15 residues long. The CDR3 spells CASSPTGLRSPEQYF. The CDR3 DNA sequence: TGTGCCAGCTCACCAACGGGACTAAGATCCCCCGAGCAGTACTTC.

About this clone: At the DNA level, this CDR3 is encoded by other sequences in the same sample as well. The genes are TRBV30 and TRBJ2-5; D gene unclear. V lost 2 bases, J lost 2 bases, and 9 bases lay in between. The CDR3 is made up of 13 amino acids. Germline assignment: CDR1 GTSNPN and CDR2 SVGIG (reference sequence). CDR3 in amino acids: CAWSKGPQETQYF. As DNA, the CDR3 is TGTGCCTGGAGTAAAGGGCCTCAAGAGACCCAGTACTTC.

The J gene is TRBJ1-4, the V gene TRBV13, with D unclear. V lost 0 bases and J lost 0, with 8 bases in between. This CDR3 region has 16 residues. Germline V lookup: CDR1 PRHDT, CDR2 FYEKMQ (reference sequence). Here the CDR3 reads CASSLGQAATNEKLFF. Written as DNA, the CDR3 is TGTGCCAGCAGCTTAGGGCAGGCCGCAACTAATGAAAAACTGTTTTTT. The whole variable domain, remainder taken from reference TRBV13 and TRBJ1-4, is AAGVIQSPRHLIKEKRETATLKCYPIPRHDTVYWYQQGPGQDPQFLISFYEKMQSDKGSIPDRFSAQQFSDYHSELNMSSLELGDSALYFCASSLGQAATNEKLFFGSGTQLSVL.

The V and J genes are TRBV10-3 and TRBJ2-7; 8 nucleotides agree with TRBD1. CDR3 length: 12 amino acids. Trimming removed 8 bases from V and 2 bases from J; junction bases left unmatched: 2. The germline V gene encodes CDR1 ENHRY and CDR2 SYGVKD. This CDR3 is CAIGQGTYEQYF. DNA of the CDR3: TGTGCCATCGGACAGGGCACCTACGAGCAGTACTTC.

In nucleotides, the CDR3 is TGTGCCAGCAGTCGGACAGGGTACAACACTGAAGCTTTCTTT. It is translated as CASSRTGYNTEAFF. This chain joins TRBV6-5 and TRBJ1-1, with TRBD1 matching 8 bases. V lost 5 bases and J lost 2; bases outside the gene matches: 4. This CDR3 is built from 14 residues. CDR1 MNHEY and CDR2 SVGAGI come from the germline V gene.

About this clone: Other nucleotide sequences from this sample produce the same CDR3. The chain is built from TRBV30 and TRBJ2-3; 7 positions match TRBD2. J lost 1 base, V lost 4 bases, and 2 bases had no gene match. CDR1 is GTSNPN, CDR2 SVGIG, per germline (reference sequence). The CDR3 covers 13 residues. CDR3 nucleotide sequence: TGTGCCTGGACTAGCGGAGGCACAGATACGCAGTATTTT. Protein sequence: CAWTSGGTDTQYF.

This sequence joins TRBV7-9 and TRBJ1-4, with 10 bases lining up with TRBD1. V shed 5 bases and J 1 base; nucleotides not matched to a gene: 4. Germline assignment: CDR1 SEHNR and CDR2 FQNEAQ (reference sequence). The CDR3 is made up of 16 amino acids. The CDR3 coding sequence is TGTGCCAGCAGCCCCGACAGGGGGCGAACTAATGAAAAACTGTTTTTT. Protein sequence: CASSPDRGRTNEKLFF.

For the CDR3, the DNA is TGTGCCAGCAGTGTAGAAGGACAGGTGAACACTGAAGCTTTCTTT. Translation: CASSVEGQVNTEAFF. The chain links TRBV6-1 to TRBJ1-1; 7 nucleotides align to TRBD1. This CDR3 is built from 15 residues. CDR1 and CDR2 (germline): MNHNS, SASEGT. V was pared by 4 bases and J by 0 bases, with 5 bases of the junction left unmatched.

This chain connects TRBV30 to TRBJ1-2, with no clear D. CDR1 is GTSNPN and CDR2 is SVGIG in the germline V gene (reference sequence). V dropped 5 bases and J dropped 0 bases, with 13 bases sitting between them. CDR3 length: 14 residues. The CDR3 DNA sequence: TGTGCCTGGGGCCTGAGTGGGACTAACTATGGCTACACCTTC. This translates into CAWGLSGTNYGYTF.

This chain's CDR3 is CASSPSWGAVGTQYF. CDR3 in DNA: TGTGCCAGCAGCCCTAGTTGGGGGGCGGTAGGTACGCAGTATTTT. The V gene is TRBV9, the J gene TRBJ2-3; D possibly uses TRBD1 or TRBD2 (6 bases each). The CDR3 loop spans 15 amino acids. V lost 4 bases to trimming and J lost 8 bases, with 20 bases between them. Germline V CDR1 and CDR2: SGDLS, YYNGEE.